The 14 T cell receptor beta chains below come from one sample, sequenced in a study of blood T cell repertoires in COVID-19. This table comes from immunoSEQ multiplex PCR, and its TCRdb copy is limited to in-frame clones, with some not included. This table has 270,000 or so clones, roughly 86% appearing once. Sequenced input: peripheral blood. Every receptor here comes from a man aged 35-49 years with active or convalescent COVID-19.

This clone appeared once. This chain uses TRBV27 with TRBJ1-6, with D unclear. Looked up from germline, CDR1 is MNHEY and CDR2 is SMNVEV (reference sequence). V lost 3 bases and J 8 bases, leaving 8 bases between the germline ends. The CDR3 totals 13 residues. DNA for the CDR3: TGTGCCAGCAGTTTTGCGGTGGATTCACCCCTCCACTTT. Its translation: CASSFAVDSPLHF.

V gene TRBV5-4 combines with J gene TRBJ1-6, with D maybe TRBD1 (6 bases). Germline loops: CDR1 SGHNT, CDR2 YYREEE (reference sequence). Trimming left V 5 bases short and J 5 bases short, with 14 bases between. The CDR3 consists of 15 residues. In DNA, the CDR3 is TGTGCCAGCAGACTTGACAGGAGAAATAATTCACCCCTCCACTTT. It codes for CASRLDRRNNSPLHF.

The gene calls are TRBV30 and TRBJ2-2; 9 nucleotides match TRBD2. The CDR3 is made up of 13 amino acids. Unmatched junction bases numbered 2, after V lost 3 bases and J lost 6 bases. Germline-derived CDR1 and CDR2 are GTSNPN and SVGIG (reference sequence). CDR3 sequence: CAWRTSGAGELFF. CDR3 in DNA: TGTGCCTGGAGGACTAGCGGCGCCGGGGAGCTGTTTTTT.

The chain is built from TRBV3-1 (or the pseudogene TRBV3-2) and TRBJ1-1; no firm D call. The CDR3 runs to 15 residues. The V end was cut by 1 base, the J end by 1 base, with 10 bases between. Germline V gene sequence: CDR1 LGHDT, CDR2 YNNKEL (reference sequence). CDR3 loop: CASSQGSGRNTEAFF. The CDR3 bases are TGTGCCAGCAGCCAAGGTTCGGGGAGGAACACTGAAGCTTTCTTT.

V is TRBV5-1 and J is TRBJ2-2, with 11 bases identical to TRBD2. The V and J ends lost 4 bases and 5 bases, in that order; junction bases with no gene match: 7. The CDR3 totals 16 residues. From germline, CDR1 is SGHRS and CDR2 YFSETQ. CDR3 DNA sequence: TGCGCCAGCAGCCTAATAGCGGGAGGGCCGACCGGGGAGCTGTTTTTT. Its protein is CASSLIAGGPTGELFF.

Points on this clone: At the DNA level, this CDR3 is encoded by other sequences in the same sample as well. V gene TRBV18 combines with J gene TRBJ1-1; no clear D gene. Germline-derived CDR1 and CDR2 are KGHSH and LQKENI. Between the trimmed V and J ends, which lost 4 bases and 3 bases, there was a span of 9 bases. CDR3 length: 13 amino acids. CDR3 residues: CASSLREDTEAFF. CDR3 bases: TGTGCCAGCTCACTGCGGGAGGACACTGAAGCTTTCTTT.

The CDR3 spells CASSLRKQGLSSYEQYF. The CDR3 bases are TGTGCCAGCAGCTTACGAAAACAGGGGTTAAGCTCCTACGAGCAGTACTTC. The chain carries TRBV7-9 and TRBJ2-7, with 7 bases that match TRBD1. V was clipped by 2 bases and J by 0 bases; unmatched bases: 10. The CDR3 sequence is 17 residues long. Looked up from germline, CDR1 is SEHNR and CDR2 is FQNEAQ (reference sequence).

The J gene is TRBJ2-5, the V gene TRBV10-3, with a possible D match to TRBD1 (6 bases). CDR1 ENHRY and CDR2 SYGVKD come from the germline V gene. Trimming pared 10 bases from V and 5 bases from J, leaving 11 bases between. The CDR3 totals 11 residues. CDR3 protein: CATGQGETQYF. The CDR3 DNA is TGTGCCACCGGGCAGGGGGAGACCCAGTACTTC.

The chain recombines TRBV6-5 with TRBJ1-2; no clear D. CDR1 is MNHEY, CDR2 SVGAGI, per germline. Trimming took 5 bases from V and 2 from J, leaving 15 bases between them. This CDR3 contains 15 residues. The CDR3 DNA reads TGTGCCAGCAGTCCACCCCGGGAAACGAACTATGGCTACACCTTC. Residues: CASSPPRETNYGYTF.

The chain is built from TRBV9 and TRBJ2-5, with 10 bases matching TRBD1. CDR3 length equals 14 residues. V shed 4 bases and J 1 base; nucleotides not matched to a gene: 1. Per the germline V gene, CDR1 is SGDLS and CDR2 is YYNGEE. CDR3 protein: CASSWTGGQETQYF. The CDR3 nucleotides read TGTGCCAGCAGCTGGACAGGGGGCCAAGAGACCCAGTACTTC.

In its sample, this clone was seen once. The CDR3 protein is CASSFAVIPHLTYEQYF. The CDR3 nucleotides read TGTGCCAGCAGCTTTGCGGTGATTCCACATTTAACCTACGAGCAGTACTTC. The V gene is TRBV12-1, the J gene TRBJ2-7; TRBD1, the D gene given by the table, was not confirmed from the DNA. TRBV12-1 is a documented pseudogene. The CDR3 has 17 amino acids.

V usage is TRBV5-1 and J usage is TRBJ1-6; 8 bases line up with TRBD1. Losses at the gene ends were 0 bases for V and 5 bases for J; bases not matched to a gene: 7. The CDR3 spans 17 residues. From germline, CDR1 is SGHRS and CDR2 YFSETQ. The CDR3 here is CASSLVGTGVNNSPLHF. In DNA form, the CDR3 reads TGCGCCAGCAGCTTGGTTGGGACAGGAGTAAATAATTCACCCCTCCACTTT.

The chain is built from TRBV6-5 and TRBJ2-1, with no clear D. This CDR3 is 15 amino acids long. Trimming pared 0 bases from V and 2 bases from J, leaving 8 bases between. Germline assignment: CDR1 MNHEY and CDR2 SVGAGI. The CDR3 nucleotides read TGTGCCAGCAGTTACTCATCCTATCCCTACAATGAGCAGTTCTTC. Encoded protein: CASSYSSYPYNEQFF.

J is TRBJ2-2 and V is TRBV7-6; 7 positions agree with TRBD1. The CDR3 totals 14 residues. The junction had 4 bases not matched to a gene; V was cut back by 2 bases and J by 7 bases. Germline assignment: CDR1 SGHVS and CDR2 FNYEAQ. CDR3: CASSLPQGSGELFF. The CDR3 DNA reads as TGTGCCAGCAGCTTACCACAGGGGAGCGGGGAGCTGTTTTTT.